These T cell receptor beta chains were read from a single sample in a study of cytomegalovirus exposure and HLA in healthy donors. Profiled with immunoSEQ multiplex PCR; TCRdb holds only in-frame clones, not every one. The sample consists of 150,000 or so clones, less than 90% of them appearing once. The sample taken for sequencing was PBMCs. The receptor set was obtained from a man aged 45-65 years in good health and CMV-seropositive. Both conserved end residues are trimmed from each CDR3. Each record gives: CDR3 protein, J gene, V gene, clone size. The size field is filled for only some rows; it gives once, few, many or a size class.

cdr3_aa: ASSLPSTGELF
j_call: TRBJ2-2
v_call: TRBV5-6
clone_size: few

cdr3_aa: SSSLDAGGNEKLF
j_call: TRBJ1-4
v_call: TRBV7-9
clone_size: NA

cdr3_aa: ASSGGTSPQETQY
j_call: TRBJ2-5
v_call: TRBV9
clone_size: NA

cdr3_aa: ASDPGQGYGYT
j_call: TRBJ1-2
v_call: TRBV5-1
clone_size: NA

cdr3_aa: ASSQDGVVADTQY
j_call: TRBJ2-3
v_call: TRBV4-2
clone_size: NA

cdr3_aa: ASSTPVRDRDLDTQY
j_call: TRBJ2-3
v_call: TRBV28
clone_size: NA

cdr3_aa: AWSPGTGNVYEQY
j_call: TRBJ2-7
v_call: TRBV30
clone_size: NA

cdr3_aa: ASSQETGWDTQY
j_call: TRBJ2-3
v_call: TRBV4-3
clone_size: once

cdr3_aa: ASSDQGPRAKNIQY
j_call: TRBJ2-4
v_call: TRBV2
clone_size: NA

cdr3_aa: ASSEAGRASQPQH
j_call: TRBJ1-5
v_call: TRBV2
clone_size: NA

cdr3_aa: ASSLDQNTEAF
j_call: TRBJ1-1
v_call: TRBV11-3
clone_size: few

cdr3_aa: ASSFGTKSEAF
j_call: TRBJ1-1
v_call: TRBV7-8
clone_size: NA

cdr3_aa: ASSVGQSQETQY
j_call: TRBJ2-5
v_call: TRBV9
clone_size: NA

cdr3_aa: ASSPGQGHYEQY
j_call: TRBJ2-7
v_call: TRBV5-6
clone_size: NA

cdr3_aa: ASSYSSGGMGAF
j_call: TRBJ1-1
v_call: TRBV6-6
clone_size: once

cdr3_aa: ASSVTGSNEKLF
j_call: TRBJ1-4
v_call: TRBV9
clone_size: NA

cdr3_aa: ASSLVPGEGAGNTIY
j_call: TRBJ1-3
v_call: TRBV5-1
clone_size: NA

cdr3_aa: TSSNSGGPNQPQH
j_call: TRBJ1-5
v_call: TRBV28
clone_size: NA

cdr3_aa: ASSSLWTGDEKLF
j_call: TRBJ1-4
v_call: TRBV28
clone_size: NA

cdr3_aa: ASSPQGSYNEQF
j_call: TRBJ2-1
v_call: TRBV6-1
clone_size: few

cdr3_aa: ASSDVDRVEETQY
j_call: TRBJ2-5
v_call: TRBV14
clone_size: NA

cdr3_aa: ASSDGRHEQY
j_call: TRBJ2-7
v_call: TRBV2
clone_size: NA

cdr3_aa: ASSYLRTGGGYGYT
j_call: TRBJ1-2
v_call: TRBV6-5
clone_size: NA

cdr3_aa: ASSPSDRVNTQY
j_call: TRBJ2-3
v_call: TRBV28
clone_size: NA

cdr3_aa: ASSLALLAGARTDTQY
j_call: TRBJ2-3
v_call: TRBV7-2
clone_size: NA

cdr3_aa: ASSLDTQSYEQY
j_call: TRBJ2-7
v_call: TRBV7-9
clone_size: few

cdr3_aa: ASSPRGGTYGYT
j_call: TRBJ1-2
v_call: TRBV18
clone_size: NA

cdr3_aa: ASSLATAGGQETQY
j_call: TRBJ2-5
v_call: TRBV7-2
clone_size: NA

cdr3_aa: ASSQASGSTDTQY
j_call: TRBJ2-3
v_call: TRBV4-2
clone_size: NA

cdr3_aa: ASSVDLGATDTQY
j_call: TRBJ2-3
v_call: TRBV9
clone_size: NA

cdr3_aa: ASSWTDRGREAF
j_call: TRBJ1-1
v_call: TRBV11-1
clone_size: NA

cdr3_aa: ASSRRSTNYGYT
j_call: TRBJ1-2
v_call: TRBV6-5
clone_size: NA

cdr3_aa: ASSVGLAGAMGNIQY
j_call: TRBJ2-4
v_call: TRBV5-4
clone_size: few

cdr3_aa: ASSTRDRDYEQY
j_call: TRBJ2-7
v_call: TRBV5-1
clone_size: few

cdr3_aa: AIKDSVGNTEAF
j_call: TRBJ1-1
v_call: TRBV10-3
clone_size: once

cdr3_aa: ASSYGTGPYNEQF
j_call: TRBJ2-1
v_call: TRBV5-1
clone_size: NA

cdr3_aa: ASSRGIYTEAF
j_call: TRBJ1-1
v_call: TRBV19
clone_size: once

cdr3_aa: ASRRDSDEQF
j_call: TRBJ2-1
v_call: TRBV2
clone_size: NA

cdr3_aa: ASSPGTSSFNEQY
j_call: NA
v_call: TRBV27
clone_size: few

cdr3_aa: ASSLLSQVEYEQY
j_call: TRBJ2-7
v_call: TRBV4-1
clone_size: NA

cdr3_aa: ASGALSADTQY
j_call: TRBJ2-3
v_call: TRBV28
clone_size: NA

cdr3_aa: ASSGGGLNIQY
j_call: TRBJ2-4
v_call: TRBV9
clone_size: NA

cdr3_aa: ASSGIGLAAYYEQY
j_call: TRBJ2-7
v_call: TRBV28
clone_size: NA

cdr3_aa: ASSLVWKGAVTEAF
j_call: TRBJ1-1
v_call: TRBV5-6
clone_size: NA

cdr3_aa: ASSFWTGEETQY
j_call: TRBJ2-5
v_call: TRBV7-8
clone_size: NA

cdr3_aa: ASSLTATSTDTQY
j_call: TRBJ2-3
v_call: TRBV11-1
clone_size: once